The following is a T cell receptor (beta chain) sequence with its context. The entry originates in a study of blood T cell repertoires in COVID-19. About the research overall: Some COVID-19 samples were acute and others convalescent; all came from the United States, Italy and Spain. T cells, B-cell-depleted T cells, or PBMCs supplied cDNA or gDNA.

From germline, CDR1 is MNHEY and CDR2 SMNVEV (reference sequence). The germline V and J ends were trimmed by 8 bases and 9 bases, with 11 bases remaining between them. The CDR3 is 12 residues long. In the original processing: Counts of nucleated cells, estimated from reference gene primer amplification, were obtained. The method was immunoSEQ multiplex PCR; TCRdb's version includes in-frame clones alone and lacks a portion of them. For V, J and clone size, that table is used; D and trimming come from the DNA. The sample has about 440,000 clones, roughly 87% seen once. Donors of Cohort 3 who recovered were those that had two negative PCRs, clearance, or symptom resolution.

Sample: PBMCs or T cells enriched from blood (not recorded which). The chain carries TRBV27 and TRBJ1-6; D remains ambiguous. This clonotype was obtained from a man between 18 and 35 years old who had recovered from COVID-19. CDR3 amino acids: CASAMGRSPLHF. Written as DNA, the CDR3 is TGTGCCAGCGCCATGGGCCGTTCACCCCTCCACTTT.